The next 7 T cell receptor beta chains were all read from a single sample in a study (dated by TCRdb to between 2021 and 2024). Libraries were made using the immunoSEQ multiplex PCR assay. Sourced from immuneACCESS, this table was stored by TCRdb with only in-frame sequences that have V and J called. A share of the clones is absent; for the studies checked, an unresolved V gene accounts for under half, and the remainder has no known explanation. This sample lists approximately 70,000 clones; around 93% were detected once. Under 4.5% of the sample comes from the top ten. Sequenced input: PBMCs. The origin of the receptors is a middle-aged man with rheumatoid arthritis.

The V and J genes are TRBV15 and TRBJ1-2; no clear D gene. This CDR3 spans 14 amino acids. Trimming pared 1 base from V and 4 bases from J, leaving 10 bases between. Germline CDR1 and CDR2: LNHNV and YYDKDF (reference sequence). The CDR3 DNA reads TGTGCCACCAGCAGAGGCCAGGTGGGCTATGGCTACACCTTC. Translation: CATSRGQVGYGYTF.

The chain combines TRBV29-1 with TRBJ1-1, with D tentatively TRBD1 (5 bases). V gave up 3 bases and J gave up 4 bases, with 9 bases separating them. The CDR3 contains 12 residues. Germline CDR1 SQVTM, CDR2 ANQGSEA. The CDR3 region is CSVEGVGTEAFF. The CDR3 nucleotides are TGCAGCGTTGAGGGGGTTGGCACTGAAGCTTTCTTT.

This clone appeared once. The chain recombines TRBV28 with TRBJ2-7; D is tentatively TRBD1 or TRBD2 (5 bases each). The V end was cut by 3 bases, the J end by 0 bases, with 9 bases between. Germline values: CDR1 MDHEN, CDR2 SYDVKM. This CDR3 spans 14 amino acids. This CDR3 reads CASSFEGSSYEQYF. The CDR3 nucleotides are TGTGCCAGCAGTTTCGAGGGGTCCTCCTACGAGCAGTACTTC.

The chain uses TRBV5-1 and TRBJ2-7; D may be TRBD1 (6 bases). The CDR3 totals 15 residues. Trimming left V 4 bases short and J 0 bases short, with 14 bases between. The germline V gene has CDR1 SGHRS and CDR2 YFSETQ. CDR3 in DNA: TGCGCCAGCAGCCCTTGGGCAGGGGCCTCCTACGAGCAGTACTTC. Translating gives CASSPWAGASYEQYF.

The chain has TRBV7-3 and TRBJ1-6; 7 nucleotides align to TRBD1. V lost 4 bases to trimming and J lost 7 bases; unmatched junction nucleotides: 4. Germline V gene sequence: CDR1 SGHTA, CDR2 FQGTGA. This CDR3 has 14 residues. Here the CDR3 DNA reads TGTGCCAGCAGCTACAGGGGTGCCAATTCACCCCTCCACTTT. This sequence encodes CASSYRGANSPLHF.

V usage is TRBV19 and J usage is TRBJ2-7; 10 nucleotides align to TRBD1. J was trimmed by 0 bases and V by 1 base; bases with no gene match: 0. The CDR3 spans 15 residues. Germline V CDR1 and CDR2: LNHDA, SQIVND (reference sequence). The CDR3 DNA sequence: TGTGCCAGTAGTATAGGACAGGGGGCCTCCTACGAGCAGTACTTC. Amino acid sequence: CASSIGQGASYEQYF.

This clone was seen once. V usage is TRBV7-3 and J usage is TRBJ2-1, with 12 bases that match TRBD2. The CDR3 covers 15 residues. The ends lost 4 bases at V and 7 bases at J; junction bases unmatched: 5. Germline V gene lookup returns CDR1 SGHTA and CDR2 FQGTGA. The chain's CDR3 is CASSSLGTSGNEQFF. The CDR3 nucleotides are TGTGCCAGCAGCTCCCTCGGGACTAGCGGGAATGAGCAGTTCTTC.